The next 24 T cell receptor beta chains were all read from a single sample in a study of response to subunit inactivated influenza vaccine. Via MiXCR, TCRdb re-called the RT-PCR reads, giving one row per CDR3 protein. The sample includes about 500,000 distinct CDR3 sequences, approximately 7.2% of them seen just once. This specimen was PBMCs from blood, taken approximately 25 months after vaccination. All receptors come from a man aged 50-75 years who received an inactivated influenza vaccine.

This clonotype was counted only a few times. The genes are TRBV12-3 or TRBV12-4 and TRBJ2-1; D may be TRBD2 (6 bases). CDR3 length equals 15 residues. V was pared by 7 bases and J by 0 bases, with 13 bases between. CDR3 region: CASTIGGSSYNEQFF. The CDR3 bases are TGTGCCAGCACCATTGGAGGGAGCTCCTACAATGAGCAGTTCTTC.

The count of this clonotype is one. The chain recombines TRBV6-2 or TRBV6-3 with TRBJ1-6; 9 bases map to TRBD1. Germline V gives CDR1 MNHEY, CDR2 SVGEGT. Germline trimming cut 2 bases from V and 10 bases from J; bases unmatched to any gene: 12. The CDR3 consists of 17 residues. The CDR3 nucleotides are TGTGCCAGCAGTTACCCAACACCGGGACAGGGCGAATCACCCCTCCACTTT. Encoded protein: CASSYPTPGQGESPLHF.

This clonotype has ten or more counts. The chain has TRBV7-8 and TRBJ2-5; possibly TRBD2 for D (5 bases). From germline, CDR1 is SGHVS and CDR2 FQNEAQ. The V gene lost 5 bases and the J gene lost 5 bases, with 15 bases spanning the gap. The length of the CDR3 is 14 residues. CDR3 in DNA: TGTGCCAGCAGCCCCCGGGATTCCGGGGAGACCCAGTACTTC. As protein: CASSPRDSGETQYF.

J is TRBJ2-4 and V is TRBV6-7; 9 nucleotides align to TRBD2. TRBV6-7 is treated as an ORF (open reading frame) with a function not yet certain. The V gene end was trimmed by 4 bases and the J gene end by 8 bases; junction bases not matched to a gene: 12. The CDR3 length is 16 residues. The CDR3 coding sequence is TGTGCCAGCAGTTGTTATAGCGGGAGTAGGGAAGACATTCAGTACTTC. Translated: CASSCYSGSREDIQYF.

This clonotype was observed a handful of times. The CDR3 region is CASSLFQRETQYF. In DNA form, the CDR3 reads TGTGCCAGCAGCTTATTCCAGCGGGAGACCCAGTACTTC. The rearrangement joins TRBV7-2 to TRBJ2-5; D might be TRBD2 (5 bases). Germline V CDR1 and CDR2: SGHTA, FQGNSA. Between the trimmed V and J ends, which lost 2 bases and 5 bases, there was a span of 9 bases. This CDR3 is built from 13 residues. The complete variable domain, with remaining parts taken from reference TRBV7-2 and TRBJ2-5, reads GAGVSQSPSNKVTEKGKDVELRCDPISGHTALYWYRQSLGQGLEFLIYFQGNSAPDKSGLPSDRFSAERTGGSVSTLTIQRTQQEDSAVYLCASSLFQRETQYFGPGTRLLVL.

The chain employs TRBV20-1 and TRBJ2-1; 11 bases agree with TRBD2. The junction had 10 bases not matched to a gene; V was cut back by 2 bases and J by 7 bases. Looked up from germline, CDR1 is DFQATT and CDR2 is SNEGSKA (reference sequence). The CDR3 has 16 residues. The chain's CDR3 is CSARFRTSGSLNEQFF. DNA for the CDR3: TGCAGTGCTAGATTCCGAACTAGCGGGAGTTTGAATGAGCAGTTCTTC.

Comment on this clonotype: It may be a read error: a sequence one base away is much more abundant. For the CDR3, the DNA is TGTGCCAGCAGCTACGGGAATAGCGGGGGGTACGAGCAGTACTTC. Its translation: CASSYGNSGGYEQYF. V gene TRBV13 combines with J gene TRBJ2-7; 10 positions agree with TRBD2. CDR3 size: 15 residues. Germline CDR1 is PRHDT and CDR2 is FYEKMQ (reference sequence). Trimming cost V 4 bases and J 4 bases; bases outside gene matches: 7.

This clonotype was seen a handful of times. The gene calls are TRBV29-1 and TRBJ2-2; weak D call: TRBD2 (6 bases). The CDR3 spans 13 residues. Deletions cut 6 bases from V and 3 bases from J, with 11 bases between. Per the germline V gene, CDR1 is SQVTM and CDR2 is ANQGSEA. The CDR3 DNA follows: TGCAGCGTCACAATAGCGGACACCGGGGAGCTGTTTTTT. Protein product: CSVTIADTGELFF.

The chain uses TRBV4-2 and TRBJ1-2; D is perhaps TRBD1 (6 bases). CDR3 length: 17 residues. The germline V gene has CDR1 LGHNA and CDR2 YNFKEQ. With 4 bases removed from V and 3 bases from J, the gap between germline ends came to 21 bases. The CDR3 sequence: CASSPTRYRGNYYGYTF. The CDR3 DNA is TGTGCCAGCAGCCCCACCCGATATAGGGGGAACTACTATGGCTACACCTTC.

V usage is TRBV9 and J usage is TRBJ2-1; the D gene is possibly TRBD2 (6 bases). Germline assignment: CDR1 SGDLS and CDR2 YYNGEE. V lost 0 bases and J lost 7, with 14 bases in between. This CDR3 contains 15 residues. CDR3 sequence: CASSVEEGRVNEQFF. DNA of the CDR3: TGTGCCAGCAGCGTAGAGGAGGGCCGGGTGAATGAGCAGTTCTTC.

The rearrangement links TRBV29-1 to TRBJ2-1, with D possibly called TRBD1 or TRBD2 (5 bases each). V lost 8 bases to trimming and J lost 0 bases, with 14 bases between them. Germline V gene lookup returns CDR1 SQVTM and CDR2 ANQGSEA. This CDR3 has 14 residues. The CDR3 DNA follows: TGCAGCCACGCGAGGGACGGCTCCTACAATGAGCAGTTCTTC. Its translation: CSHARDGSYNEQFF.

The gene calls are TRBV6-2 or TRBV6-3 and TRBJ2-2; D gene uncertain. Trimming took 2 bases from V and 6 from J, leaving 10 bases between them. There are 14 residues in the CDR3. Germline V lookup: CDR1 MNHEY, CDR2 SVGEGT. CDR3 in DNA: TGTGCCAGCAGTTACGCTGCATTTCCCGGGGAGCTGTTTTTT. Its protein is CASSYAAFPGELFF.

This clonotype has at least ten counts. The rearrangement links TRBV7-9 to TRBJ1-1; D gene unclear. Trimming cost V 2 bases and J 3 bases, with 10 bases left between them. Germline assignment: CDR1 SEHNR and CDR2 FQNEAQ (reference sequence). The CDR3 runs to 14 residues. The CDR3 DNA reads TGTGCCAGCAGCTTAATGGGTATTGACACTGAAGCTTTCTTT. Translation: CASSLMGIDTEAFF.

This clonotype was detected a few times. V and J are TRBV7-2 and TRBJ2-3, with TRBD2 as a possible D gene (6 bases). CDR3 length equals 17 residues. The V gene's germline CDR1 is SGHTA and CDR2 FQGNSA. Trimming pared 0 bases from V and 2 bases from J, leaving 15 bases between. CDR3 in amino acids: CASSLAGWRDLTDTQYF. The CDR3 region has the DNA TGTGCCAGCAGCTTAGCCGGTTGGCGGGACCTCACAGATACGCAGTATTTT.

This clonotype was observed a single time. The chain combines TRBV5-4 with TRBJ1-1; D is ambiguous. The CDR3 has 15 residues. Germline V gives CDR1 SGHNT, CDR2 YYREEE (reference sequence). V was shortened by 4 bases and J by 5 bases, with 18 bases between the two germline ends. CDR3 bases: TGTGCCAGCAGCCAATGGGTCAGGAGGATGACTGAAGCTTTCTTT. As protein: CASSQWVRRMTEAFF.

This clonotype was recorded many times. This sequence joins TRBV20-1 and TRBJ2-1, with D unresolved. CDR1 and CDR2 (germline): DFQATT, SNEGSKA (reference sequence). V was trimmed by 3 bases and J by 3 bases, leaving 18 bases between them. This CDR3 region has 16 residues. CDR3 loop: CSASDPGRWGYNEQFF. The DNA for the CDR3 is TGCAGTGCTAGCGACCCCGGGCGTTGGGGCTACAATGAGCAGTTCTTC.

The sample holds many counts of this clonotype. The CDR3 DNA reads TGTGCCAGCAGTTTATTTCAGGAAAACACTGAAGCTTTCTTT. This gives the protein CASSLFQENTEAFF. The J gene is TRBJ1-1, the V gene TRBV12-3 or TRBV12-4; D unresolved. Trimming shortened V by 2 bases and J by 2 bases, and 9 bases separated the two germline ends. This CDR3 comprises 14 residues.

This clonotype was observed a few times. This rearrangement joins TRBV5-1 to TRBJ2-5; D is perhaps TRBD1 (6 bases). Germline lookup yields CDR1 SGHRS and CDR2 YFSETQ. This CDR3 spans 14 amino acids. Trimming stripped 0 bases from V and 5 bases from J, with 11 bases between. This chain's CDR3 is CASSLDRGMETQYF. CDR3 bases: TGCGCCAGCAGCTTGGATAGGGGGATGGAGACCCAGTACTTC.

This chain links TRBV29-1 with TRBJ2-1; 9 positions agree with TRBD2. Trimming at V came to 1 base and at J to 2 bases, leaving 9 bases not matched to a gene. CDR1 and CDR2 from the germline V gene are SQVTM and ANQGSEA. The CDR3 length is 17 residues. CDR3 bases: TGCAGCGTTGAAGGGGGGCAGGCTAGCGGGGCCTACAATGAGCAGTTCTTC. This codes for CSVEGGQASGAYNEQFF.

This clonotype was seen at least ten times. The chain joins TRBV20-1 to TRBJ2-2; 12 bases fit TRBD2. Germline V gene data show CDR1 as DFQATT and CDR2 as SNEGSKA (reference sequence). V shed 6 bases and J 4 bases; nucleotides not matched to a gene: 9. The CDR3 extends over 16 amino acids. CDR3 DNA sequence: TGCAGTGCCCGACGACTAGCGGGGGAGGGCACCGGGGAGCTGTTTTTT. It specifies CSARRLAGEGTGELFF.

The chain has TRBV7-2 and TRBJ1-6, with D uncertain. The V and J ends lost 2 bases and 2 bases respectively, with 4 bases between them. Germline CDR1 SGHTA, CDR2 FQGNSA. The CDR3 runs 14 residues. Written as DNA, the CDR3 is TGTGCCAGCAGCTTATACCCCTATAATTCACCCCTCCACTTT. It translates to CASSLYPYNSPLHF.

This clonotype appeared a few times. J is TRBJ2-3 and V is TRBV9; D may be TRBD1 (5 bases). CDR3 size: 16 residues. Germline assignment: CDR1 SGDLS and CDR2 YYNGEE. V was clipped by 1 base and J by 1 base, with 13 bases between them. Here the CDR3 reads CASSVPAVGGTDTQYF. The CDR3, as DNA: TGTGCCAGCAGCGTACCAGCCGTAGGGGGCACAGATACGCAGTATTTT. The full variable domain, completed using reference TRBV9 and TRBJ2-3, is DSGVTQTPKHLITATGQRVTLRCSPRSGDLSVYWYQQSLDQGLQFLIQYYNGEERAKGNILERFSAQQFPDLHSELNLSSLELGDSALYFCASSVPAVGGTDTQYFGPGTRLTVL.

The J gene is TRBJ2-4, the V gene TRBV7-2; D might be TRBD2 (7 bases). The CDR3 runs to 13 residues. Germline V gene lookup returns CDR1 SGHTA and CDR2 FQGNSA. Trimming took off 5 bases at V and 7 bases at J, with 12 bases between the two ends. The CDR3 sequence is CASSGGGRNIQYF. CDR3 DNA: TGTGCCAGCAGCGGCGGGGGCCGGAACATTCAGTACTTC.

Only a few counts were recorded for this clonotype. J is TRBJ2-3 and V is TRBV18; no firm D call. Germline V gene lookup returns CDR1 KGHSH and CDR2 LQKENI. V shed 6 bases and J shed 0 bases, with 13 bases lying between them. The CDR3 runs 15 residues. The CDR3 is CASSPKNPSTDTQYF. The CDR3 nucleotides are TGTGCCAGCTCCCCGAAGAATCCAAGCACAGATACGCAGTATTTT.